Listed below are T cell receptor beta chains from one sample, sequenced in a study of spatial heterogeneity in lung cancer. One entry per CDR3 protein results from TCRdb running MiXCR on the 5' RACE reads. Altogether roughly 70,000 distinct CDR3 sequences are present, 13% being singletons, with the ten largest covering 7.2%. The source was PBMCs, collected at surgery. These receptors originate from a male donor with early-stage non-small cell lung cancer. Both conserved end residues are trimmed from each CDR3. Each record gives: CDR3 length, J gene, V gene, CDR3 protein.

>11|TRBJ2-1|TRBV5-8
ASTTGPNNEQF
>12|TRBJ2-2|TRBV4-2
ASRPRGNTGELF
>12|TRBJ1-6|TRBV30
AWRVFGRGSPLH
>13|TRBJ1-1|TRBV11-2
ASSSSLGGNSEAF
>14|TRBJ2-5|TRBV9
ASSPGGSGSTETQY
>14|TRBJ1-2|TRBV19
ASSTRPGLNHYGYT
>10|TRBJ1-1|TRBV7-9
ASSLGHLEAF
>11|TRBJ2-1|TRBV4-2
ASSQDWANEQF
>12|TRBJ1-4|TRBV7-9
ASSSGTGGGKLF
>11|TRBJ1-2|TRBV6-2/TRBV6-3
ASSWIGSYGYT
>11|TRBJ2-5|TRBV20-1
SASRDTQETQY
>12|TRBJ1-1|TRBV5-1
ASSVGRGQTEAF
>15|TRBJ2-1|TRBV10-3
AISPSTSGSSYNEQF
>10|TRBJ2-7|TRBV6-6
ASSYSQFEQY
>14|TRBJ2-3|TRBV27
ASSDLLAGGTDTQY
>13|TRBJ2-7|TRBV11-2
ASRLGLAGAPEQY
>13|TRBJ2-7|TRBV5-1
ASSLGTASHYEQY
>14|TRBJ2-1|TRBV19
ASSRSRQSPYNEQF
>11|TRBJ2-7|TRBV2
ASRPYSSYEQY
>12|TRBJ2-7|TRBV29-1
SVEDPTDRYEQY
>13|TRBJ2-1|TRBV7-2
ASSLAGGPRNEQF
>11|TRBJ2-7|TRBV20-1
SATAMGGYEQY
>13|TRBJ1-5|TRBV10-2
ASSEWTGRYQPQH
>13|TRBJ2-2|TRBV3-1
ASSQGRAYTGELF
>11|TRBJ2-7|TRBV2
AISVGGLREQY
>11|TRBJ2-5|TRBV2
ASRGTMQETQY
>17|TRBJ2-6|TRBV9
ASSVGLDGFSSGANVLT
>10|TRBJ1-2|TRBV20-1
SARPDSYGYT
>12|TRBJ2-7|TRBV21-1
APKRRGSTYEQY
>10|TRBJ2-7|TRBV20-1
SARQASNEQY
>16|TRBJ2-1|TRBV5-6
ASSYPGLAGSSYNEQF
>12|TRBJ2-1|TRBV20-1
SARDGGAHNEQF
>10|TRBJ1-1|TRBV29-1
SVATMNTEAF
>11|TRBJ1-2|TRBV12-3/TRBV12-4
ASSRAPNYGYT
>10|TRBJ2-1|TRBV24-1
ATSLGYNEQF
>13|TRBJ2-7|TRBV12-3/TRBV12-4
ASSLAPEGENEQY
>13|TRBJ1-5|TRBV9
ASSATGVGNQPQH
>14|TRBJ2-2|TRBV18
ASSPGTGDNTGELF
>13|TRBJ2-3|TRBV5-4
ASSLKIGGTDTQY
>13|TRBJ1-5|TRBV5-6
ASSSRGEVDQPQH
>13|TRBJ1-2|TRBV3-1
ASSQPGAPREGYT
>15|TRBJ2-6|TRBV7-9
ASSPNSGSTGANVLT
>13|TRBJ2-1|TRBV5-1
ASSRAGSSYNEQF
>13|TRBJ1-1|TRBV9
ASSVRGHGPAEAF
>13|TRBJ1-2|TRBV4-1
ASSQDRAGIYGYT
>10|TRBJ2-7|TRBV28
ASRTDSRGQY
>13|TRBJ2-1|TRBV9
ASSPQGRSGNEQF
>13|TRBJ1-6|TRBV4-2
ASSQENRVESPLH
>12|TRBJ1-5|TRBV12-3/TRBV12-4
ASSLSGAYQPQH
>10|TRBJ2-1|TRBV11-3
ASSSLYSEQF